The 3 T cell receptor beta chains presented below share a single source sample, sequenced in a study of blood T cells in healthy people across ages. Sample-barcoded 5' priming and a J-beta primer mix drove a second PCR of roughly 7 to 11 cycles. TCRdb reprocessed the 5' RACE reads via MiXCR and lists one record per CDR3 protein. The sample lists about a million distinct CDR3 sequences, roughly two fifths occurring once. The sample was blood. These receptors all come from a man between 18 and 29 years old in good health.

The gene calls are TRBV28 and TRBJ1-2; D is unclear. Germline V gives CDR1 MDHEN, CDR2 SYDVKM. CDR3 length: 13 amino acids. V dropped 8 bases and J dropped 5 bases, with 15 bases sitting between them. CDR3 sequence (DNA): TGTGCCAGCTCCCTACCCTGGCTATATGGCTACACCTTC. Its translation: CASSLPWLYGYTF.

This clonotype was picked up a small number of times. This rearrangement joins TRBV7-2 to TRBJ2-1; D remains ambiguous. Germline V lookup: CDR1 SGHTA, CDR2 FQGNSA. V shed 4 bases and J shed 4 bases, with 8 bases lying between them. The CDR3 is 13 residues long. The CDR3 DNA follows: TGTGCCAGCAGCTCTACCGTATACAATGAGCAGTTCTTC. Protein product: CASSSTVYNEQFF.

DNA for the CDR3: TGTGCCAGCAGTTCTAGCGATCGTGAGCAGTTCTTC. This translates into CASSSSDREQFF. V is TRBV12-3 or TRBV12-4 and J is TRBJ2-1; weak D call: TRBD2 (6 bases). The CDR3 has 12 amino acids. Between the trimmed V and J ends, which lost 4 bases and 9 bases, there was a span of 10 bases.